These 17 T cell receptor beta chains share one sample of origin, sequenced in a study of T cells after yellow fever vaccination (dated by TCRdb to the late 2010s). The protocol used for the library was 5' RACE. Sequencing used an Illumina NovaSeq 6000. TCRdb applied fastp at Q25 and MiXCR to the public reads, then kept only in-frame beta chains. Each CDR3 protein gets just one entry, which takes the most common genes and DNA from the rows behind it. The sample table holds around 310,000 distinct CDR3 sequences, of which approximately 4% were seen once. The ten biggest clones cover roughly 19% of the sample. The treatment or condition label, as the study defines it: live attenuated yellow fever vaccine strain. Here the sequenced sample was PBMCs, taken 15 days after the yellow fever booster vaccination. These receptors were collected from a man between 18 and 29 years old who received the YFV17D yellow fever vaccine.

This clonotype appeared a few times. The chain carries TRBV9 and TRBJ1-4, with 9 bases identical to TRBD1. Germline trimming cut 0 bases from V and 12 bases from J; bases unmatched to any gene: 3. In germline, CDR1 is SGDLS, CDR2 YYNGEE. CDR3 length: 13 amino acids. This chain's CDR3 is CASSVDGDRELFF. Written as DNA, the CDR3 is TGTGCCAGCAGCGTAGACGGGGACAGGGAACTGTTTTTT.

There are a few counts of this clonotype. The genes are TRBV10-3 and TRBJ1-2; tentative D call: TRBD1 (6 bases). The CDR3 is 14 amino acids. The V end was cut by 11 bases, the J end by 3 bases, with 19 bases between. Looked up from germline, CDR1 is ENHRY and CDR2 is SYGVKD. CDR3 residues: CASLRGAQDYGYTF. The CDR3 DNA reads as TGTGCCTCGTTACGGGGGGCGCAGGACTATGGCTACACCTTC.

The V call is TRBV5-6, the J call TRBJ2-3; TRBD1 matches 7 bases. J lost 2 bases, V lost 5 bases, and 8 bases had no gene match. Germline CDR1 and CDR2: SGHDT and YYEEEE. The CDR3 loop spans 15 amino acids. Written as DNA, the CDR3 is TGTGCCAGCAGGGCGACAGGGATATACACAGATACGCAGTATTTT. The encoded protein is CASRATGIYTDTQYF.

In nucleotides, the CDR3 is TGTGCCAGCAGTTCTCTTCGGGGGCGGGCTAATGAAAAACTGTTTTTT. Its translation: CASSSLRGRANEKLFF. The rearrangement joins TRBV27 to TRBJ1-4; possibly TRBD1 for D (6 bases). The CDR3 contains 16 residues. Germline lookup yields CDR1 MNHEY and CDR2 SMNVEV (reference sequence). V was shortened by 4 bases and J by 3 bases, with 15 bases between the two germline ends.

In its sample, this clonotype was seen many times. This rearrangement joins TRBV5-1 to TRBJ2-7; 7 nucleotides match TRBD2. There are 14 residues in the CDR3. With 5 bases clipped from V and 6 bases from J, the junction kept 11 bases outside the gene matches. Germline V gene data show CDR1 as SGHRS and CDR2 as YFSETQ. CDR3 protein: CASSRGETESEQYV. CDR3 sequence (DNA): TGCGCCAGCAGTCGGGGGGAGACAGAGTCCGAGCAGTACGTC.

This clonotype came up a few times. This chain connects TRBV12-3 or TRBV12-4 to TRBJ1-2, with D perhaps TRBD1 (5 bases). The germline V and J ends were trimmed by 1 base and 2 bases, with 8 bases remaining between them. This CDR3 region has 14 residues. The CDR3 spells CASSLGTTNYGYTF. The CDR3 DNA sequence: TGTGCCAGCAGTTTAGGGACAACCAACTATGGCTACACCTTC.

This clonotype showed up just a few times. The chain employs TRBV19 and TRBJ1-2; no clear D gene. The V gene lost 4 bases and the J gene lost 7 bases, with 34 bases spanning the gap. Looked up from germline, CDR1 is LNHDA and CDR2 is SQIVND (reference sequence). This CDR3 contains 20 residues. Here the CDR3 reads CASSTTLGRRADRTSGGYTF. The DNA of the CDR3 is TGTGCCAGTAGTACCACCTTAGGCCGAAGGGCCGATCGAACGTCGGGTGGCTACACCTTC.

This clonotype was found a few times. This chain links TRBV24-1 with TRBJ1-4, with 7 bases aligning to TRBD1. V trimming: 3 bases; J trimming: 7 bases; junction bases outside the gene matches: 4. Germline CDR1 and CDR2: KGHDR and SFDVKD. The CDR3 contains 14 residues. CDR3 bases: TGTGCCACCAGTGATACAGGGGCAGGTGAAAAACTGTTTTTT. Translated: CATSDTGAGEKLFF.

This clonotype showed up many times. This chain links TRBV20-1 with TRBJ1-5; D may be TRBD1 (5 bases). The CDR3 consists of 12 residues. V shed 0 bases and J shed 6 bases, with 6 bases lying between them. CDR1 is DFQATT and CDR2 is SNEGSKA in the germline V gene (reference sequence). The CDR3 spells CSARDGGQPQHF. CDR3 sequence (DNA): TGCAGTGCTAGAGACGGGGGTCAGCCCCAGCATTTT.

This clonotype was observed many times. V gene TRBV5-1 combines with J gene TRBJ2-1, with D perhaps being TRBD1 or TRBD2 (5 bases each). V was shortened by 0 bases and J by 5 bases, with 9 bases between the two germline ends. This CDR3 contains 14 residues. Germline V gene data show CDR1 as SGHRS and CDR2 as YFSETQ. This CDR3 is CASSLGDLHNEQFF. CDR3 in DNA: TGCGCCAGCAGCTTGGGGGACCTCCACAATGAGCAGTTCTTC. The entire variable domain, with the rest obtained from reference TRBV5-1 and TRBJ2-1, is as follows: KAGVTQTPRYLIKTRGQQVTLSCSPISGHRSVSWYQQTPGQGLQFLFEYFSETQRNKGNFPGRFSGRQFSNSRSEMNVSTLELGDSALYLCASSLGDLHNEQFFGPGTRLTVL.

V gene TRBV5-1 combines with J gene TRBJ2-4; D ambiguous. V shed 6 bases and J shed 0 bases, with 10 bases lying between them. Germline CDR1 and CDR2: SGHRS and YFSETQ. The length of the CDR3 is 14 residues. The CDR3 loop is CASTEDLAKNIQYF. CDR3 DNA sequence: TGCGCCAGCACTGAGGATCTAGCCAAAAACATTCAGTACTTC.

The V gene is TRBV5-1, the J gene TRBJ2-1; 10 bases are shared with TRBD1. Losses at the gene ends were 4 bases for V and 1 base for J; bases not matched to a gene: 8. CDR3 length: 17 amino acids. The germline CDR1 and CDR2 sequences are SGHRS and YFSETQ. Here the CDR3 reads CASSIGTGDLSYNEQFF. CDR3 bases: TGCGCCAGCAGCATAGGGACAGGGGATTTATCCTACAATGAGCAGTTCTTC.

This clonotype occurred many times. V usage is TRBV28 and J usage is TRBJ2-6; TRBD1 matches at 7 bases. This CDR3 is built from 15 residues. Germline V gene lookup returns CDR1 MDHEN and CDR2 SYDVKM. Unmatched junction bases numbered 7, after V lost 7 bases and J lost 4 bases. The CDR3 DNA reads as TGTGCCAGCATCGGACAGGTGACCGGGGCCAACGTCCTGACTTTC. Translated, it gives CASIGQVTGANVLTF.

The sample holds a few counts of this clonotype. The chain couples TRBV7-6 to TRBJ1-1; no reliable D call. There are 16 residues in the CDR3. Trimming shortened V by 5 bases and J by 0 bases, and 16 bases separated the two germline ends. Germline CDR1 and CDR2: SGHVS and FNYEAQ. CDR3: CASSLYPGSMNTEAFF. CDR3 bases: TGTGCCAGCAGCCTCTATCCGGGGTCGATGAACACTGAAGCTTTCTTT.

This clonotype was seen repeatedly, ten times or more. V gene TRBV7-9 combines with J gene TRBJ2-7; no clear D gene. The CDR3 spans 11 residues. V dropped 5 bases and J dropped 3 bases, with 5 bases sitting between them. Per germline, CDR1 SEHNR and CDR2 FQNEAQ (reference sequence). The CDR3 DNA reads TGTGCCAGCAGCCACATCTACGAGCAGTACTTC. Its translation is CASSHIYEQYF.

This clonotype was picked up many times. The chain couples TRBV20-1 to TRBJ2-7, with 8 bases matching TRBD2. This CDR3 comprises 16 residues. CDR1 and CDR2 from the germline V gene are DFQATT and SNEGSKA (reference sequence). With V trimmed by 0 bases and J by 2 bases, 9 bases remained unmatched. The CDR3 nucleotides read TGCAGTGCTAGAGACCCGCCTCGCGGGGGGACCTACGAGCAGTACTTC. This codes for CSARDPPRGGTYEQYF.

This clonotype was recorded many times. The chain uses TRBV21-1 and TRBJ2-5; TRBD1 reflects the table's D call only, with no check against the DNA. TRBV21-1 is a pseudogene segment. The CDR3 runs 19 residues. CDR3 residues: CASSKGKGPRDRYQETQYF. The CDR3, as DNA: TGTGCCAGCAGCAAAGGAAAAGGGCCCCGGGACAGGTACCAAGAGACCCAGTACTTC.